The subject of this entry is one T cell receptor beta chain. This specimen belongs to a study of blood T cell repertoires in COVID-19. The overall study: Italy, Spain and the United States were the sources of the convalescent and acute COVID-19 samples. Sources were T cells, B-cell-depleted T cells, or PBMCs; the material itself was cDNA or gDNA.

The CDR3 totals 16 residues. CDR1 is SGHTA and CDR2 is FQGNSA in the germline V gene. V was cut by 5 bases and J by 0 bases, with 14 bases left in between. In the original analysis: The assay estimated nucleated cells by amplifying reference gene primers. Data came from immunoSEQ multiplex PCR; TCRdb stores just in-frame clones and leaves some out. V, J and clone size are those of that table, while D and trimming were read from the DNA. The table lists hundreds of thousands of clones, approximately 80% of them singletons. The chain uses TRBV7-2 and TRBJ2-1; tentative D call: TRBD1 (6 bases). The clonotype was recovered from a man aged 25-45 years with active or convalescent COVID-19. The sample consisted of peripheral blood. The CDR3 region has the DNA TGTGCCAGCAGCATCTCGCAGGGGATCTCCTACAATGAGCAGTTCTTC. Protein sequence: CASSISQGISYNEQFF.